Detailed here is one TCR beta chain. The target antigen is unknown. One end of the junction fails to match germline, which may point to a read error. This CDR3 region has 13 residues. The V gene's germline CDR1 is MGHRA and CDR2 YSYEKL. The investigators made TCR beta cDNA from around 530 ng total RNA, using a constant-region primer. It was through three nested multiplex PCR rounds of slightly modified ARM-PCR that TCR beta libraries arose. Investigators reported that the first two PCR rounds, at around 9 cycles each, used TRBV1-TRBV30 forward primers with a C-beta reverse primer. One entry per CDR3 protein, called by TCRdb with MiXCR from the multiplex PCR reads. The sample carries roughly 78,000 distinct CDR3 sequences, 71% recorded once. This specimen comes from a study of tumor-infiltrating lymphocytes in primary liver carcinoma. Study overall: The cohort included men and women aged 30 to 69 years. Study outcomes and limitations: Top clones occupying all five tumor regions numbered only about 7-24%.

Joint extraction of RNA and DNA used 20-30 mg of bulk tissue that was unsorted. This receptor was taken from an older woman with primary liver carcinoma and hepatitis B virus infection. The sequencing sample was made of liver tumor tissue from sampling region 4. Subset: tumor region T4, right-lateral pole. V usage is TRBV4-1 and J usage is TRBJ1-3; a weak D match, TRBD1 (5 bases). CDR3 loop: CTSSATRGNTLYF. Here the CDR3 DNA reads TGCACCAGCAGCGCAACCCGGGGCAACACCTTATATTTT.